The 27 T cell receptor beta chains given below trace back to one sample, sequenced in a study of blood T cell repertoires in COVID-19 (dated by TCRdb to the early 2020s). Receptors were amplified or captured by the immunoSEQ multiplex PCR assay. TCRdb re-hosts the immuneACCESS table, in-frame sequences only. Its copies lack some clones; in the studies checked, an unresolved V gene accounts for under half of them, and the cause for the rest is not known. The sample has about 150,000 clones on record, approximately 83% of them singletons. Of the sample, 9% to 14% is held by the ten largest clones. Sequenced sample: peripheral blood. These receptors were taken from a woman aged 60 to 75 with COVID-19, enrolled during active disease.

This clone occurred a few times. This chain links TRBV6-1 with TRBJ1-5; D ambiguous. The germline gives CDR1 MNHNS, CDR2 SASEGT. Deletions cut 2 bases from V and 6 bases from J, with 11 bases between. CDR3 length: 14 residues. The DNA for the CDR3 is TGTGCCAGCAGTGAACAGCCGGGGTCTCAGCCCCAGCATTTT. This encodes CASSEQPGSQPQHF.

This sequence joins TRBV10-3 and TRBJ2-7, with 8 bases identical to TRBD1. Losses at the gene ends were 4 bases for V and 5 bases for J; bases not matched to a gene: 4. The CDR3 loop spans 13 amino acids. The V gene's germline CDR1 is ENHRY and CDR2 SYGVKD. As DNA, the CDR3 is TGTGCCATCAGTGGGACAGGGTCCAACGAGCAGTACTTC. Amino acids: CAISGTGSNEQYF.

This chain joins TRBV18 and TRBJ1-6, with D maybe TRBD1 (6 bases). The V end was cut by 1 base, the J end by 9 bases, with 13 bases between. The length of the CDR3 is 15 residues. Per germline, CDR1 KGHSH and CDR2 LQKENI. CDR3 nucleotides: TGTGCCAGCTCACCACAAGCGCAGGGGATTTCACCCCTCCACTTT. This codes for CASSPQAQGISPLHF.

V and J are TRBV18 and TRBJ2-2; D is possibly TRBD2 (6 bases). V lost 6 bases and J 5 bases, leaving 19 bases between the germline ends. Per the germline V gene, CDR1 is KGHSH and CDR2 is LQKENI. The length of the CDR3 is 16 residues. This chain's CDR3 is CASSVRGTLGTGELFF. CDR3 DNA: TGTGCCAGCTCCGTCCGCGGGACTCTGGGGACCGGGGAGCTGTTTTTT.

The V gene is TRBV19, the J gene TRBJ1-2; D perhaps matches TRBD1 (6 bases). Germline V CDR1 and CDR2: LNHDA, SQIVND (reference sequence). The V end lost 6 bases, the J end lost 4 bases, and 15 bases lay between the germline ends. The CDR3 runs 14 residues. The CDR3 DNA is TGTGCCAGTAGATTTTCGACAGGCTCCTATGGCTACACCTTC. This translates into CASRFSTGSYGYTF.

The chain recombines TRBV20-1 with TRBJ1-1; D might be TRBD1 (6 bases). The CDR3 contains 11 residues. The germline V gene encodes CDR1 DFQATT and CDR2 SNEGSKA (reference sequence). Trimming pared 3 bases from V and 6 bases from J, leaving 8 bases between. The CDR3 DNA sequence: TGCAGTGCTAGCAGGGGCGCTGAAGCTTTCTTT. Its protein product is CSASRGAEAFF.

The V call is TRBV6-4, the J call TRBJ1-1; the D is unclear. The CDR3 is 13 amino acids. V was cut by 7 bases and J by 1 base, with 10 bases left in between. The V gene's germline CDR1 is MRHNA and CDR2 SNTAGT. This chain's CDR3 is CASNNGGNTEAFF. CDR3 bases: TGTGCCAGCAACAATGGTGGGAACACTGAAGCTTTCTTT.

The chain combines TRBV7-3 with TRBJ2-1, with 8 bases fitting TRBD2. The junction had 7 bases not matched to a gene; V was cut back by 0 bases and J by 9 bases. Per the germline V gene, CDR1 is SGHTA and CDR2 is FQGTGA. CDR3 length: 15 residues. The DNA for the CDR3 is TGTGCCAGCAGCTTAACCGTAGCGGGGTTGGGTGAGCAGTTCTTC. This gives the protein CASSLTVAGLGEQFF.

In nucleotides, the CDR3 is TGTGCCAGCAGTGAAATGGAGGGCTACTATGGCTACACCTTC. This codes for CASSEMEGYYGYTF. The J gene is TRBJ1-2, the V gene TRBV6-1; D gene uncertain. This CDR3 has 14 residues. Trimming shortened V by 2 bases and J by 3 bases, and 10 bases separated the two germline ends. The V gene's germline CDR1 is MNHNS and CDR2 SASEGT.

CDR3 nucleotides: TGTGCCAGCAGTTACCGGTCGGGCAGGGGGTACAATGAGCAGTTCTTC. It codes for CASSYRSGRGYNEQFF. V is TRBV6-5 and J is TRBJ2-1, with 7 bases that match TRBD1. From germline, CDR1 is MNHEY and CDR2 SVGAGI. The junction had 8 bases not matched to a gene; V was cut back by 2 bases and J by 4 bases. The CDR3 sequence is 16 residues long.

The chain is built from TRBV18 and TRBJ1-1; TRBD1 matches 7 bases. In germline, CDR1 is KGHSH, CDR2 LQKENI. The CDR3 has 17 amino acids. Trimming removed 3 bases from V and 1 base from J; junction bases left unmatched: 11. The CDR3 loop reads CASSPPSMTGQNTEAFF. CDR3 bases: TGTGCCAGCTCACCCCCGAGTATGACAGGGCAGAACACTGAAGCTTTCTTT. Variable domain in full (rest from reference TRBV18 and TRBJ1-1): NAGVMQNPRHLVRRRGQEARLRCSPMKGHSHVYWYRQLPEEGLKFMVYLQKENIIDESGMPKERFSAEFPKEGPSILRIQQVVRGDSAAYFCASSPPSMTGQNTEAFFGQGTRLTVV.

This clone was observed a few times. The CDR3 sequence: CSVEVLLAGAYEQYF. CDR3 DNA: TGCAGCGTTGAAGTCCTTTTGGCGGGAGCCTACGAGCAGTACTTC. The chain uses TRBV29-1 and TRBJ2-7; 7 nucleotides align to TRBD2. The CDR3 runs to 15 residues. CDR1 and CDR2 from the germline V gene are SQVTM and ANQGSEA. Trimming cost V 1 base and J 2 bases; bases outside gene matches: 8.

This chain's CDR3 is CASSLQGRSEAFF. CDR3 nucleotides: TGTGCCAGCAGCTTACAGGGTCGGTCTGAAGCTTTCTTT. The chain recombines TRBV7-2 with TRBJ1-1; D possibly corresponds to TRBD1 (5 bases). The CDR3 is made up of 13 amino acids. Trimming took 2 bases from V and 6 from J, leaving 10 bases between them. CDR1 is SGHTA and CDR2 is FQGNSA in the germline V gene.

The chain couples TRBV3-1 (or the pseudogene TRBV3-2) to TRBJ2-5; 12 bases align to TRBD2. J was trimmed by 7 bases and V by 4 bases; bases with no gene match: 7. The CDR3 runs 15 residues. The germline CDR1 and CDR2 sequences are LGHDT and YNNKEL (reference sequence). This chain's CDR3 is CASSRTSGARGTQYF. CDR3 nucleotides: TGTGCCAGCAGCCGGACTAGCGGGGCGAGAGGGACCCAGTACTTC.

The V call is TRBV5-1, the J call TRBJ1-2, with D unclear. The length of the CDR3 is 12 residues. The ends were cut back, 0 bases at V and 5 bases at J, with 5 bases in the middle. Germline lookup yields CDR1 SGHRS and CDR2 YFSETQ. The CDR3 DNA reads as TGCGCCAGCAGCTTGGATCAGTATGGCTACACCTTC. Protein sequence: CASSLDQYGYTF.

The chain couples TRBV5-6 to TRBJ2-1; D is ambiguous. Trimming left V 3 bases short and J 3 bases short, with 13 bases between. There are 15 residues in the CDR3. The germline gives CDR1 SGHDT, CDR2 YYEEEE. The CDR3 bases are TGTGCCAGCAGCTCGGTAAACAGCCTCTACAATGAGCAGTTCTTC. Protein: CASSSVNSLYNEQFF. The full variable domain, its missing parts supplied by reference TRBV5-6 and TRBJ2-1, is DAGVTQSPTHLIKTRGQQVTLRCSPKSGHDTVSWYQQALGQGPQFIFQYYEEEERQRGNFPDRFSGHQFPNYSSELNVNALLLGDSALYLCASSSVNSLYNEQFFGPGTRLTVL.

The V call is TRBV6-1, the J call TRBJ2-7; D is uncertain. The V end lost 0 bases, the J end lost 0 bases, and 12 bases lay between the germline ends. The CDR3 has 16 residues. Germline CDR1 and CDR2: MNHNS and SASEGT. The CDR3 DNA is TGTGCCAGCAGTGAAGCGCGAGGTAGGAGCTCCTACGAGCAGTACGTC. This gives the protein CASSEARGRSSYEQYV.

The J gene is TRBJ1-4, the V gene TRBV19; the match to TRBD1 covers 9 bases. The V and J ends lost 6 bases and 12 bases, in that order; junction bases with no gene match: 11. The germline CDR1 and CDR2 sequences are LNHDA and SQIVND (reference sequence). This CDR3 comprises 14 residues. CDR3: CASSSPGTGIELFF. For the CDR3, the DNA is TGTGCCAGTAGCAGTCCCGGGACAGGGATAGAACTGTTTTTT.

This clone has only one observation. The V gene is TRBV13, the J gene TRBJ1-6; no clear D. From germline, CDR1 is PRHDT and CDR2 FYEKMQ (reference sequence). The CDR3 runs 15 residues. V lost 1 base and J lost 6, with 10 bases in between. The CDR3 spells CASSLAVPRNSPLHF. CDR3 in DNA: TGTGCCAGCAGCTTAGCGGTGCCTCGTAATTCACCCCTCCACTTT.

V and J are TRBV18 and TRBJ1-1; a possible D gene is TRBD1 (6 bases). CDR3 length: 15 amino acids. In germline, CDR1 is KGHSH, CDR2 LQKENI. V shed 3 bases and J shed 1 base, with 12 bases lying between them. The CDR3 sequence: CASSPLDSPNTEAFF. CDR3 in DNA: TGTGCCAGCTCACCTCTGGACAGTCCGAACACTGAAGCTTTCTTT.

The chain links TRBV27 to TRBJ1-5, with 7 bases that match TRBD1. J was trimmed by 10 bases and V by 6 bases; bases with no gene match: 15. Germline V lookup: CDR1 MNHEY, CDR2 SMNVEV (reference sequence). CDR3 length: 15 residues. CDR3 bases: TGTGCCAGCAGCAGGGATCCCGGAGGGGGCAGCCCCCAGCATTTT. It translates to CASSRDPGGGSPQHF.

This clone was picked up a small number of times. The rearrangement uses TRBV19 and TRBJ2-5, with 8 bases that match TRBD2. CDR1 LNHDA and CDR2 SQIVND come from the germline V gene (reference sequence). The trim removed 5 bases at V and 6 bases at J, leaving 20 bases unmatched. CDR3 length: 18 residues. CDR3 loop: CASSPRGGIGSGKKTQYF. The CDR3 nucleotides are TGTGCCAGTAGTCCCCGGGGGGGGATTGGCAGCGGGAAAAAGACCCAGTACTTC.

This chain links TRBV19 with TRBJ1-5; D is perhaps TRBD1 (6 bases). The germline CDR1 and CDR2 sequences are LNHDA and SQIVND (reference sequence). This CDR3 region has 14 residues. V was shortened by 7 bases and J by 4 bases, with 14 bases between the two germline ends. CDR3 nucleotide sequence: TGTGCCAGTACCCCCCGGGACACTAATCAGCCCCAGCATTTT. Encoded protein: CASTPRDTNQPQHF.

This chain links TRBV3-1 (or the pseudogene TRBV3-2) with TRBJ1-4; D is perhaps TRBD1 (6 bases). Trimming took 0 bases from V and 7 from J, leaving 9 bases between them. CDR1 and CDR2 (germline): LGHDT, YNNKEL (reference sequence). The CDR3 has 14 residues. The CDR3 sequence is CASSQEGAGEKLFF. DNA for the CDR3: TGTGCCAGCAGCCAAGAGGGGGCAGGTGAAAAACTGTTTTTT.

The chain is built from TRBV18 and TRBJ1-5; D is perhaps TRBD1 (5 bases). The CDR3 is made up of 15 amino acids. Germline V CDR1 and CDR2: KGHSH, LQKENI. Trimming cost V 2 bases and J 7 bases, with 15 bases left between them. CDR3 in amino acids: CASSPTGGSLQPQHF. CDR3 DNA sequence: TGTGCCAGCTCACCAACCGGGGGGAGCTTACAGCCCCAGCATTTT.

The rearrangement joins TRBV11-2 to TRBJ2-1; 12 bases align to TRBD2. This CDR3 region has 18 residues. Germline V gene lookup returns CDR1 SGHAT and CDR2 FQNNGV. J was trimmed by 6 bases and V by 0 bases; bases with no gene match: 9. The CDR3 DNA follows: TGTGCCAGCAGCTTAGATCCGACTAGCGGGGGTGGAAGCAATGAGCAGTTCTTC. It encodes CASSLDPTSGGGSNEQFF.

The J gene is TRBJ2-2, the V gene TRBV7-9; TRBD2 agrees at 12 bases. Per germline, CDR1 SEHNR and CDR2 FQNEAQ (reference sequence). CDR3 length equals 15 residues. The V segment lost 8 bases and the J segment 1 base; nucleotides outside the gene matches: 2. CDR3 sequence reads: CASSLAGGNTGELFF. The CDR3 coding sequence is TGTGCCAGCTCACTAGCGGGGGGGAACACCGGGGAGCTGTTTTTT.